The text below deals with one T cell receptor beta chain. The clone's antigen remains unknown. One base away there is no much larger clone; base qualities are not given. Based on the germline V gene, the CDR1 and CDR2 sequences are MNHEY and SVGAGI. The germline V and J ends show losses of 5 bases and 4 bases respectively, and no gene match explains 2 bases of the junction. The CDR3 holds 13 amino acids from the cysteine to the phenylalanine. Only CDR3 DNA is held: 39 bases, read in frame from base 1. This sample stems from a study of blood T cell repertoires in COVID-19 (TCRdb year 2020). Regarding the study in general: Samples from collaborators originated in the United States, Italy and Spain and spanned both the acute and convalescent phases of COVID-19. The material from the prospective study consisted of cDNA or gDNA derived from T cells, B-cell-depleted T cells, or PBMCs. Deeply sampled blood TCRbeta repertoires from subjects exposed to, actively infected with, or recovered from COVID-19 were included in the dataset. The repertoires were released in a freely available public database intended as a resource for research on the immune response to SARS-CoV-2. The samples were drawn from two sources: the first 160 participants of the ongoing ImmuneRACE study, and over 1,000 subjects contributed by 6 global collaborators. The sample metadata nearly always contained a de-identified subject ID, COVID-19 status, age in years and sex. Where HLA class I and class II types were available, the types were taken from metadata supplied by the sample provider, not from assay-based typing. On the study overall, not on this receptor specifically: The quantity of clinical and demographic metadata differed by source and by participant and was supplied without curation.

TCRbeta CDR3 regions were amplified from genomic DNA by means of the immunoSEQ Assay, a bias-controlled multiplex PCR. The published analysis was carried out like this. The number of nucleated cells in each sample was estimated from the amplification of reference gene primers within the assay. To quantify the absolute abundance of each unique TCRbeta CDR3 rearrangement, sequence reads were collapsed and filtered. For each sample, productive Simpson clonality was calculated by taking the square root of Simpson's diversity index across productive rearrangements. In its TCRdb copy, this immuneACCESS table keeps in-frame sequences only and misses some clones. Where compared with another copy, unresolved V genes explain less than half of these, and the others have no known cause. That table supplies the V and J calls and clone size; D and trimming were determined from the DNA. The sample records 220,000 or so clones, about 80% of which are singletons. 1.9% of the sample is taken by the ten largest.

Whole blood was collected in K2EDTA tubes by collaborating institutions according to the institutions' own protocols. For TCRbeta analysis, collaborator samples were shipped as frozen whole blood, as isolated PBMCs, or as DNA extracted from either sample type. Sequencing was performed on peripheral blood. The sequence was obtained from a woman of 80 years or more with acute or convalescent COVID-19. The chain links TRBV6-5 with TRBJ1-2; the junction holds 9 bases that match TRBD1. The CDR3 reads as follows: CASSRTGAYGYTF. The sequenced DNA is TGTGCCAGCAGTCGGACAGGGGCCTATGGCTACACCTTC.